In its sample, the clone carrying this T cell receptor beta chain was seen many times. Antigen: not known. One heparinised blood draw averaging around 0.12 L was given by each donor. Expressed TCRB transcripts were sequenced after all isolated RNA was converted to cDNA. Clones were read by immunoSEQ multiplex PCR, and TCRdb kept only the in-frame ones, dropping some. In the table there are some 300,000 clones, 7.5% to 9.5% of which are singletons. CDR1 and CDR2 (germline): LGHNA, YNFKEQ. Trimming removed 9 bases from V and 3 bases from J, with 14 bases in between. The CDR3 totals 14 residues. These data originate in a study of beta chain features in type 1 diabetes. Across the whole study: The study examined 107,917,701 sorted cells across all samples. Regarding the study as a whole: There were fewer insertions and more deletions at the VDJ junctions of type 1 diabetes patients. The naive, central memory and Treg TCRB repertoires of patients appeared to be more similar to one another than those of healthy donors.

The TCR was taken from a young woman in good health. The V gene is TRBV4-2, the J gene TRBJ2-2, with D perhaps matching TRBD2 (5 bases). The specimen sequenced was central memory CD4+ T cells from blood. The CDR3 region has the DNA TGTGCCAGTCAACTAAGCGGCTACACCGGGGAGCTGTTTTTT. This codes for CASQLSGYTGELFF.